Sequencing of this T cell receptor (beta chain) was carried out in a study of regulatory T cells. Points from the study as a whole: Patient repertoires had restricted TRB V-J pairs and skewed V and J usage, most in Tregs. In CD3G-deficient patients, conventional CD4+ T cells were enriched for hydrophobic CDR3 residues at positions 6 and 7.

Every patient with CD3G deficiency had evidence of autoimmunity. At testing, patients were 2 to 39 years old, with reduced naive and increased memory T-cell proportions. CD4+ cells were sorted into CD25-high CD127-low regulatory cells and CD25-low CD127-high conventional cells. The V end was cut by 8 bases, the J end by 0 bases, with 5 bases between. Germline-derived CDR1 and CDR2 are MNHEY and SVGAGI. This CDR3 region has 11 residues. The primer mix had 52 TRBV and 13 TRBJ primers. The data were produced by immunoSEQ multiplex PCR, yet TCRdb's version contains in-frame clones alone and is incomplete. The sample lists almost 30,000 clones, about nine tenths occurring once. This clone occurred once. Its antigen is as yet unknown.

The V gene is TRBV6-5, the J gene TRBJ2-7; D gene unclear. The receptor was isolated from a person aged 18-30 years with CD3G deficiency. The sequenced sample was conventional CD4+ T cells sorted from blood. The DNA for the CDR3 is TGTGCCAGCTACAGCTCCTACGAGCAGTACTTC. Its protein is CASYSSYEQYF.